A selection of T cell receptor beta chains follows, all from one sample in a study of response to subunit inactivated influenza vaccine. MiXCR was run by TCRdb on the RT-PCR reads, yielding one entry per CDR3 protein. In the table there are about 570,000 distinct CDR3 sequences, 12% of which are singletons. The sequencing used PBMCs from blood, collected on the day of vaccination. The receptors here all came from a man aged 50-60 years who received an inactivated influenza vaccine. CDR3s include the opening cysteine and the closing phenylalanine or tryptophan. Fields, in order: D gene, clone size, J gene, V gene, CDR3 DNA, CDR3 protein. D genes are given only for firm matches. Some rows have no size entry. The others give once, few or many, or a class for an expanded clone.

NA	NA	TRBJ1-1	TRBV12-3/TRBV12-4	TGTGCCAGCAGTTTAGAGCAGGGAATGAACACTGAAGCTTTCTTT	CASSLEQGMNTEAFF
TRBD2	NA	TRBJ2-7	TRBV27	TGTGCCAGCGCCAGAGCGGGGGCCTCCTACGAGCAGTACTTC	CASARAGASYEQYF
NA	NA	TRBJ2-1	TRBV7-9	TGTGCCAGCAGCTTAACACCGGGACCGACCTACAATGAGCAGTTCTTC	CASSLTPGPTYNEQFF
NA	NA	TRBJ2-1	TRBV20-1	TGCAGTGCTAGTTGGGTCCTCGACCAGTTCTTC	CSASWVLDQFF
NA	many	TRBJ1-4	TRBV5-1	TGCGCCAGCAGCTTGGTTGGGCTAAAGGAAAAACTGTTTTTT	CASSLVGLKEKLFF
TRBD1	NA	TRBJ2-2	TRBV7-2	TGTGCCAGCAGCCTATGGACAGGGGGGAGCACCGGGGAGCTGTTTTTT	CASSLWTGGSTGELFF
NA	few	TRBJ2-7	TRBV12-3/TRBV12-4	TGTGCCAGCAGCGGATACGCAGGAGTCTACGAGCAGTACTTC	CASSGYAGVYEQYF
NA	few	TRBJ2-4	TRBV5-1	TGCGCCAGCACCCTCCCGGGAGCCAAAAACATTCAGTACTTC	CASTLPGAKNIQYF
NA	few	TRBJ2-1	TRBV6-2/TRBV6-3	TGTGCCAGCACATTCGGACTGATCTCCTACAATGAGCAGTTCTTC	CASTFGLISYNEQFF
TRBD2	few	TRBJ2-7	TRBV7-2	TGTGCCAGCAGCTTAGGGGCCCTCAGCGGGGACTCCTACGAGCAGTACTTC	CASSLGALSGDSYEQYF
NA	few	TRBJ2-1	TRBV7-8	TGTGCCAGCAGCTTAGGGTTTGGTACGGAGCAGTTCTTC	CASSLGFGTEQFF
TRBD2	few	TRBJ2-3	TRBV3-1	TGTGCCAGCAGCCAGCGGGGAGGGATCACAGATACGCAGTATTTT	CASSQRGGITDTQYF
NA	NA	TRBJ2-7	TRBV6-2/TRBV6-3	TGTGCCAGCAAAAGGGGCCCAGGTGTCGACGAGCAGTACTTC	CASKRGPGVDEQYF
TRBD2	many	TRBJ2-2	TRBV4-3	TGCGCCAGCAGCCGGTTCGGGACTAGTATGGACACCGGGGAGCTGTTTTTT	CASSRFGTSMDTGELFF
NA	many	TRBJ2-2	TRBV11-2	TGTGCCAGCAGCTTAGATCTTGCGGGTTTTGGCACCGGGGAGCTGTTTTTT	CASSLDLAGFGTGELFF
TRBD1	NA	TRBJ1-1	TRBV25-1	TGTGCCAGCAGTGGTAGGGACAGCACTGAAGCTTTCTTT	CASSGRDSTEAFF
NA	few	TRBJ2-5	TRBV5-1	TGCGCCAGCAGCCCTGGTACCCTCCAAGAGACCCAGTACTTC	CASSPGTLQETQYF
TRBD2	NA	TRBJ2-7	TRBV12-3/TRBV12-4	TGTGCCAGCGGGGTGACTAGCGGGAGACTCCTTTACGAGCAGTACTTC	CASGVTSGRLLYEQYF
NA	few	TRBJ2-7	TRBV15	TGTGCCACCAGCAGAGACGTCCGGGACAAGTCACCCCAGTACTTC	CATSRDVRDKSPQYF
NA	NA	TRBJ2-3	TRBV18	TGTGCCAGCTCACCAAGCACAAGGGTCGATACGCAGTATTTT	CASSPSTRVDTQYF
TRBD2	NA	TRBJ2-3	TRBV29-1	TGCAGCGTTGCGGGGGGGCTCACAGATACGCAGTATTTT	CSVAGGLTDTQYF
NA	few	TRBJ2-1	TRBV5-4	TGTGCCAGCAGCTTTAAGTACCGGGATGAGCAGTTCTTC	CASSFKYRDEQFF
NA	many	TRBJ1-1	TRBV5-1	TGCGCCAGCAGCTTGGTTCCGGGTATGAACACTGAAGCTTTCTTT	CASSLVPGMNTEAFF
NA	NA	TRBJ2-1	TRBV15	TGTGCCACCAGCAGAGATCAGGCGATAAGCAATGAGCAGTTCTTC	CATSRDQAISNEQFF
NA	few	TRBJ2-7	TRBV7-2	TGTGCCAGCAGCTTAGAGCCACTACCCTACGAGCAGTACTTC	CASSLEPLPYEQYF
NA	NA	TRBJ2-1	TRBV9	TGTGCCAGCAGCACCAGGACAGCGAAAGGGGGGAGGACGATTAGGGATGAGCAGTTCTTC	CASSTRTAKGGRTIRDEQFF